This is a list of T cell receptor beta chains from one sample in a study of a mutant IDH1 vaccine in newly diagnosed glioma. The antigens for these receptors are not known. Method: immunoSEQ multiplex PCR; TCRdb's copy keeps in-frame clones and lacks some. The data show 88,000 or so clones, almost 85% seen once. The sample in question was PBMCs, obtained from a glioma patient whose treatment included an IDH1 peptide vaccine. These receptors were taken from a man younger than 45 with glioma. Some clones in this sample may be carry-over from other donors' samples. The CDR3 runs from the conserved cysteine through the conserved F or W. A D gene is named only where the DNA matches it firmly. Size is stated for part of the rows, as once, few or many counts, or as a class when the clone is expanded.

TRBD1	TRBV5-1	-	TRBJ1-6	TGCGCCAGCAGCCGGGGAGACAGGGAAAATTCACCCCTCCACTTT	CASSRGDRENSPLHF
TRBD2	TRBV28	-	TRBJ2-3	TGTGCCAGCAGTTTAGAAGGACTAGCGGGCACAGATACGCAGTATTTT	CASSLEGLAGTDTQYF
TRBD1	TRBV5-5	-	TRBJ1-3	TGTGCCAGCAGCTCGGGACAGGCTTCTGGAAACACCATATATTTT	CASSSGQASGNTIYF
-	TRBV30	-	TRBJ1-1	TGTGCCTGGAGATTAGGGGACACAATCAATACTTACACTGAAGCTTTCTTT	CAWRLGDTINTYTEAFF
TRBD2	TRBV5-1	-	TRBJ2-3	TGCGCCAGCAGCTTGGTGGTAGCGGGAGATACGCAGTATTTT	CASSLVVAGDTQYF
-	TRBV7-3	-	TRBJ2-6	TGTGCCAGCAGTCCTAACATTGATATAAGCTCTGGGGCCAACGTCCTGACTTTC	CASSPNIDISSGANVLTF
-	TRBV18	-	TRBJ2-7	TGTGCCAGCTCACCAAATCTGGGGAGAGGGGGGCACGAGCAGTACTTC	CASSPNLGRGGHEQYF
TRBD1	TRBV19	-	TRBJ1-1	TGTGCCAGCAGACAGGGAGACACTGAAGCTTTCTTT	CASRQGDTEAFF
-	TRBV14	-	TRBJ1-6	TGTGCCAGCAGCCAAGCCCGGACCCCTAATTCACCCCTCCACTTT	CASSQARTPNSPLHF
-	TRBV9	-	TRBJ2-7	TGTGCCAGCAGCGTAGGACCCGCGAGCTCCTACGAGCAGTACTTC	CASSVGPASSYEQYF
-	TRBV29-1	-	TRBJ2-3	TGCAGCGTCGAGGGACTGAACACAGATACGCAGTATTTT	CSVEGLNTDTQYF
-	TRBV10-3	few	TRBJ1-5	TGTGCCATCAGTGACGGGGGCGGGAAGCAGCCCCAGCATTTT	CAISDGGGKQPQHF
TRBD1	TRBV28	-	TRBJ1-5	TGTGCCAGCGTGAAACCGGGACAGGGGAGGAGTCAGCCCCAGCATTTT	CASVKPGQGRSQPQHF
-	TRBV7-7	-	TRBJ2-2	TGTGCCCTCATTAAGGCAGGGAGAGGGCCCGGGGAGCTGTTTTTT	CALIKAGRGPGELFF
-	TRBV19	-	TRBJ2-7	TGTGCCAGTAGCCGGTCCAGGGCCAACTACGAGCAGTACTTC	CASSRSRANYEQYF
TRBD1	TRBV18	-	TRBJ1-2	TGTGCCAGCTCACAGGGACAGGGAATTTTCGCTAACTATGGCTACACCTTC	CASSQGQGIFANYGYTF
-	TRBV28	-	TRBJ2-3	TGTGCCAGCAGCTTCCTTAGCGGAACAGATACGCAGTATTTT	CASSFLSGTDTQYF
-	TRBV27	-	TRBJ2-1	TGTGCCAGCAGTTTATTCGTAGCTCCCGGACAATACAATGAGCAGTTCTTC	CASSLFVAPGQYNEQFF
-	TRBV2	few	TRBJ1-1	TGTGCCAGCGGGGGGGGCACTGAAGCTTTCTTT	CASGGGTEAFF
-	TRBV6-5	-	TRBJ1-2	TGTGCCAGCAGCCCACTACCCGAGGGGTATGGCTACACCTTC	CASSPLPEGYGYTF
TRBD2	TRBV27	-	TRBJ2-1	TGTGCCAGCAGTTTTCCCGAGCCCGGGGGGGGCAATGAGCAGTTCTTC	CASSFPEPGGGNEQFF
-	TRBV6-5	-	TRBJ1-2	TGTGCCAGCAGTTACTCGATGGAAACTGATGGCTACACCTTC	CASSYSMETDGYTF
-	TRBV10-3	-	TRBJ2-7	TGTGCCATCAGTGAGTCTCTTGTGGTAACTGACTCCTACGAGCAGTACTTC	CAISESLVVTDSYEQYF
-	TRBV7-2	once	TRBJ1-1	TGTGCCAGCAGCTTCCTCCGGGCAGGGGAGACTGAAGCTTTCTTT	CASSFLRAGETEAFF
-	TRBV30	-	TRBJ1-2	TGTGCCTGGAGTTTGGATGAAAACTATGGCTACACCTTC	CAWSLDENYGYTF
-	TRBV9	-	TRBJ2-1	TGTGCCAGCAGCGTGGGCGGGAACTCCTACAATGAGCAGTTCTTC	CASSVGGNSYNEQFF
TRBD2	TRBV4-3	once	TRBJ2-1	TGCGCCAGCAGCCAAATAGCGGGGGAAACAAATGAGCAGTTCTTC	CASSQIAGETNEQFF
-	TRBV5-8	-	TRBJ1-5	TGTGCCAGCAGCTTCCTCACCCCTAAAGGCAATCAGCCCCAGCATTTT	CASSFLTPKGNQPQHF
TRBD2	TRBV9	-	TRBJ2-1	TGTGCCAGCAGCGCCGCCGGGACTAGCGGCCAGCAGTTCTTC	CASSAAGTSGQQFF
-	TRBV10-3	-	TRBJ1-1	TGTGCCATCAAAGGGGTGCGTACTGAAGCTTTCTTT	CAIKGVRTEAFF
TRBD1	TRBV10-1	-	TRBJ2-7	TGCGCCAGCAGTGAGTCCGGGACAGAAACCTACGAGCAGTACTTC	CASSESGTETYEQYF
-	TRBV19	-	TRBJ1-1	TGTGCCAGTAGTATCAAGGGTGGGGGAGCCACTGAAGCTTTCTTT	CASSIKGGGATEAFF
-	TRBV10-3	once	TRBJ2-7	TGTGCCATCGGACAGCTAGGGTACGAGCAGTACTTC	CAIGQLGYEQYF
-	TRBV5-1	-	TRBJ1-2	TGCGCCAGCAGCCAATCCCCCGGGTCCGGGGGGTACACCTTC	CASSQSPGSGGYTF
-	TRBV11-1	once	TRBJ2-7	TGTGCCAGCAGCTTCTCCGGGACGGTCTACGAGCAGTACTTC	CASSFSGTVYEQYF
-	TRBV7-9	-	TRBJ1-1	TGTGCCAGCAGCTTGGGGACGGGAGCTTTCTTT	CASSLGTGAFF
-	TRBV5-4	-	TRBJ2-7	TGTGCCAGCAGCTTGGGGGTGGGATACGAGCAGTACTTC	CASSLGVGYEQYF
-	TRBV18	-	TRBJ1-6	TGTGCCAGCTCACCACAGCCACCGAGCTCCTATAATTCACCCCTCCACTTT	CASSPQPPSSYNSPLHF
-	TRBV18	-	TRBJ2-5	TGTGCCAGCTCTCCCAATAGAGGCGACCAAGAGACCCAGTACTTC	CASSPNRGDQETQYF
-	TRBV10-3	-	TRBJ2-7	TGTGCCATCAGTGAGCCTCCTTCGTGGGAGCAGTACTTC	CAISEPPSWEQYF
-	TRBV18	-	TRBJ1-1	TGTGCCAGCTCACCGGCAGCCCCATCTGGTGAAGCTTTCTTT	CASSPAAPSGEAFF
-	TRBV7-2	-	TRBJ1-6	TGTGCCAGCAGCTTGGACGTTCAGGGTGCTAATTCACCCCTCCACTTT	CASSLDVQGANSPLHF
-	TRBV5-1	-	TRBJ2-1	TGCGCCAGCAGATCGAGGGATACTGCCTACAATGAGCAGTTCTTC	CASRSRDTAYNEQFF
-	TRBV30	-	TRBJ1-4	TGTGCCTGGGGACAGAGGGAAAAACTGTTTTTT	CAWGQREKLFF
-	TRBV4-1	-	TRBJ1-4	TGCGCCAGCAGCCAAGCGGGAAAACTGTTTTTT	CASSQAGKLFF